The present T cell receptor beta chain was sequenced within a study of T cell clonotyping in hematopoietic cell transplantation. Regarding this clone: Antigen unknown.

Study-wide findings and caveats: Graft donor and pretransplant recipient Inverse Simpson Index values predicted broader posttransplant TCR diversity.

Some clones are missing from TCRdb's copy, which holds only in-frame ones; the method was immunoSEQ multiplex PCR. The sample includes about 29,000 clones, 60% to 85% of them seen just once. Time point denoted: recipient sample about 28 days before transplant, after cytoreduction. CDR1 and CDR2 (germline): SGDLS, YYNGEE. This CDR3 contains 14 residues. V was shortened by 0 bases and J by 0 bases, with 4 bases between the two germline ends. The chain couples TRBV9 to TRBJ1-3; the D is unclear. This TCR was recovered from a woman in her 30s with chronic myeloid leukemia. Some clones in this sample may be carry-over from other donors' samples. Source: peripheral blood mononuclear cells, taken before stem cell transplant. CDR3 region: CASSVDSSGNTIYF. DNA for the CDR3: TGTGCCAGCAGCGTAGACTCCTCTGGAAACACCATATATTTT. Full variable domain (remainder filled in from reference TRBV9 and TRBJ1-3): DSGVTQTPKHLITATGQRVTLRCSPRSGDLSVYWYQQSLDQGLQFLIQYYNGEERAKGNILERFSAQQFPDLHSELNLSSLELGDSALYFCASSVDSSGNTIYFGEGSWLTVV.